This TCR beta chain was recorded in a study of tissue T cells after allogeneic stem cell transplantation. Notes on the study in general: TCR repertoires tracked anatomic similarity, regardless of disease or transplant status.

The V and J ends lost 2 bases and 6 bases respectively, with 8 bases between them. Germline CDR1 and CDR2: KGHPV and FQNQEV (reference sequence). The CDR3 sequence is 12 residues long. TCRdb's table, derived via immunoSEQ multiplex PCR, lists solely in-frame clones and lacks some. The data contain roughly 5,300 clones, approximately 56% of them singletons. Time point noted: mouse harvest day 7 after allogeneic transplant. Tail vein injection delivered 10^7 T-cell-depleted bone marrow cells and 10^6 splenic CD5+ T cells. Tissues came from B6→BALB/c major-mismatch GVHD mice at day 7 or 14. Of note for this clone: Antigen specificity is unknown. All gene names here are mouse names. The read finishes 1 residue shy of the CDR3 end, and the germline J gene is used to complete it.

This chain uses TRBV26 with TRBJ2-7, with a tentative D call TRBD1 (6 bases). The clonotype was recovered from a female BALB/c mouse given C57BL/6 T cells with graft-versus-host disease after an allogeneic hematopoietic cell transplant. The sequenced material came from gut tissue. The CDR3: CASSLKGGEQYF. CDR3 bases read: TGTGCCAGCAGTCTGAAAGGGGGTGAACAGTAC. The entire variable domain, with the rest obtained from reference TRBV26 and TRBJ2-7, is as follows: NSKVIQTPRYLVKGQGQKAKMRCIPEKGHPVVFWYQQNKNNEFKFLINFQNQEVLQQIDMTEKRFSAECPSNSPCSLEIQSSEAGDSALYLCASSLKGGEQYFGPGTRLTVL.